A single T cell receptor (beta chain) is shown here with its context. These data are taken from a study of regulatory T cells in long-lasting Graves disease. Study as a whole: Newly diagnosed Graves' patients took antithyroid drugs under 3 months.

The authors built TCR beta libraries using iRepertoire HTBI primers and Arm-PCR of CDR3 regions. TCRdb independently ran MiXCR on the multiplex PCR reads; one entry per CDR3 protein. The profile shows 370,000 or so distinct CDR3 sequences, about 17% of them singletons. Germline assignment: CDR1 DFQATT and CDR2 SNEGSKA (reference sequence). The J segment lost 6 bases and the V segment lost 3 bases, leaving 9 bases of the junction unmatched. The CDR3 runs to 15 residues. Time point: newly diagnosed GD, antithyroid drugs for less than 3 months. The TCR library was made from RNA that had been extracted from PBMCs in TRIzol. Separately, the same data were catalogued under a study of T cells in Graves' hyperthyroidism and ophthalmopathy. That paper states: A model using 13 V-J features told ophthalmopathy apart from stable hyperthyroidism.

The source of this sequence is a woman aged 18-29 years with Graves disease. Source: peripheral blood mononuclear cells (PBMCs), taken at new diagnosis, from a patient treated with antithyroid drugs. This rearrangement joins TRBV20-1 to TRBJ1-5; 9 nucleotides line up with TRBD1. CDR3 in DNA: TGCAGTGCTAGGAGGGGACAGGGCTCAGTTCAGCCCCAGCATTTT. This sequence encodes CSARRGQGSVQPQHF.